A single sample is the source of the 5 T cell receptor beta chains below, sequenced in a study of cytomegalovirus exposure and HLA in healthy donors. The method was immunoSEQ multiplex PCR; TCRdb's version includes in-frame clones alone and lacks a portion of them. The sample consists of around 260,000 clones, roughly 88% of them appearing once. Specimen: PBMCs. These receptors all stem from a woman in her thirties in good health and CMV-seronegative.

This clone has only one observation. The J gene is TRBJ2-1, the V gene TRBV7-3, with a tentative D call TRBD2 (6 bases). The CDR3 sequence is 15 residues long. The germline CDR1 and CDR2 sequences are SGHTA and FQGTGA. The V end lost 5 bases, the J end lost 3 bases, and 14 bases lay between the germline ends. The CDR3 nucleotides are TGTGCCAGCAGCACGCAAGCGGGCAGCTACAATGAGCAGTTCTTC. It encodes CASSTQAGSYNEQFF. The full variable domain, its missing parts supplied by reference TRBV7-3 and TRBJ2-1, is GAGVSQTPSNKVTEKGKYVELRCDPISGHTALYWYRQSLGQGPEFLIYFQGTGAADDSGLPNDRFFAVRPEGSVSTLKIQRTERGDSAVYLCASSTQAGSYNEQFFGPGTRLTVL.

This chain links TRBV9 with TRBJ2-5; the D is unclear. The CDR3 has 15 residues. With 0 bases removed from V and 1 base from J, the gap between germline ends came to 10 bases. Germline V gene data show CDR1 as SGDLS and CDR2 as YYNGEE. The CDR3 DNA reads TGTGCCAGCAGCGTAGAAGGTCGGATCCAAGAGACCCAGTACTTC. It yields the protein CASSVEGRIQETQYF.

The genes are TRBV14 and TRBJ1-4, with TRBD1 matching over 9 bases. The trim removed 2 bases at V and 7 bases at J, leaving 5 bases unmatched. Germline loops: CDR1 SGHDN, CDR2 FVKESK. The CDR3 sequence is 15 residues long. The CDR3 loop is CASSQWTGDAEKLFF. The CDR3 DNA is TGTGCCAGCAGCCAATGGACAGGGGACGCTGAAAAACTGTTTTTT.

In DNA form, the CDR3 reads TGTGCCAGCAGTTTACGGGGGCCCCCCTACGAGCAGTACTTC. It is translated as CASSLRGPPYEQYF. The chain couples TRBV28 to TRBJ2-7; D could derive from TRBD1 or TRBD2 (6 bases each). The CDR3 has 14 residues. Germline CDR1 reads MDHEN; CDR2 reads SYDVKM. V lost 2 bases, J lost 2 bases, and 10 bases lay in between.

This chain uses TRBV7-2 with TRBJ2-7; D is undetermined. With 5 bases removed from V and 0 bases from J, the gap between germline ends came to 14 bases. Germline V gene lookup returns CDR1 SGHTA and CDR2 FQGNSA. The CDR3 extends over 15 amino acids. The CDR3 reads CASSLVSADSYEQYF. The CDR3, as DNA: TGTGCCAGCAGCCTAGTGAGCGCAGACTCCTACGAGCAGTACTTC.